This T cell receptor (beta chain) originates from a study of low-dose radiotherapy and immunotherapy resistance in tumors. Priming of first-strand cDNA relied on TRAV- and TRBV-specific primers (covering alpha and beta chains). Amplification, which lasted roughly 20 PCR cycles, used a constant-region primer and V-primer adapter to amplify TCRs. Each CDR3 protein gets one entry after TCRdb re-called the reads with MiXCR. The table shows some 57,000 distinct CDR3 sequences, with about 25% occurring only once. The CDR3 sequence is 15 residues long. CDR1 and CDR2 from the germline V gene are KGHDR and SFDVKD. With V trimmed by 4 bases and J by 2 bases, 5 bases remained unmatched. Described time point: after trial treatment. Treatment noted: LDRT plus nivolumab, ipilimumab, low-dose cyclophosphamide and aspirin (RACIN trial).

This material consisted of PBMCs, taken after low-dose radiotherapy plus immunotherapy. The rearrangement links TRBV24-1 to TRBJ2-7; 9 bases fit TRBD1. The receptor was derived from a male donor with prostate cancer. The CDR3 spells CATSDPRQGAYEQYF. The CDR3 DNA is TGTGCCACCAGTGACCCCAGACAGGGGGCCTACGAGCAGTACTTC.